These T cell receptor beta chains were read from a single sample in a study of cytomegalovirus exposure and HLA in healthy donors. TCRdb's copy holds only in-frame clones and misses some; the assay was immunoSEQ multiplex PCR. Altogether 150,000 to 200,000 clones are present, over 75% being singletons, with the ten largest covering about 2.5%. The sequencing input was PBMCs. The receptors derive from a woman aged 45-65 years in good health and CMV-seronegative. CDR3s include the opening cysteine and the closing phenylalanine or tryptophan. The D gene is left open where the match is weak. Clone size is stated in some rows and not others, as once, few, many or a class when expanded.

TRBD2,TRBJ2-7,NA,TRBV10-3,CAISAASGAYEQYF,TGTGCCATCAGTGCGGCTAGCGGGGCCTACGAGCAGTACTTC
TRBD2,TRBJ2-7,NA,TRBV7-2,CASSLRGGAGGNEQYF,TGTGCCAGCAGCCTAAGGGGGGGAGCGGGAGGTAACGAGCAGTACTTC
NA,TRBJ1-5,NA,TRBV19,CASSILVSVSGQPQHF,TGTGCCAGTAGTATTCTGGTCTCAGTCTCGGGGCAGCCCCAGCATTTT
NA,TRBJ1-1,once,TRBV4-1,CASSQGTGPVNEAFF,TGCGCCAGCAGCCAGGGTACAGGGCCGGTGAATGAAGCTTTCTTT
TRBD2,TRBJ2-1,NA,TRBV9,CASSLSGNSYNEQFF,TGTGCCAGCAGCCTTAGCGGGAACTCCTACAATGAGCAGTTCTTC
TRBD2,TRBJ2-1,NA,TRBV6-6,CASNILGAGVVNEQFF,TGTGCCAGCAATATCCTCGGGGCGGGAGTAGTTAATGAGCAGTTCTTC
TRBD1,TRBJ2-7,NA,TRBV5-1,CASGATGGGHEQYF,TGCGCCAGCGGGGCGACAGGGGGCGGCCACGAGCAGTACTTC
TRBD2,TRBJ2-3,NA,TRBV7-9,CASSLGLAAASTDTQYF,TGTGCCAGCAGCTTAGGTCTAGCGGCAGCTAGCACAGATACGCAGTATTTT
TRBD1,TRBJ1-5,NA,TRBV28,CASSLTPRTGKQPQHF,TGTGCCAGCAGTTTGACCCCCCGGACAGGGAAACAGCCCCAGCATTTT
TRBD2,TRBJ2-7,NA,TRBV4-1,CASSQGVGGCEQYF,TGCGCCAGCAGCCAAGGAGTGGGGGGGTGCGAGCAGTACTTC
TRBD2,TRBJ2-3,NA,TRBV10-2,CASRLGLAGDTQYF,TGCGCCAGCAGATTGGGGCTAGCGGGAGATACGCAGTATTTT
TRBD1,TRBJ1-1,once,TRBV28,CASITGGRTEAFF,TGTGCCAGCATTACAGGGGGGAGAACTGAAGCTTTCTTT
NA,TRBJ1-1,NA,TRBV28,CASSLALFNRALTEAFF,TGTGCCAGCAGTTTAGCGCTTTTCAACAGGGCCCTCACTGAAGCTTTCTTT
NA,TRBJ2-1,NA,TRBV19,CASSLNRDPYNEQFF,TGTGCCAGTAGTCTAAACAGGGACCCCTATAATGAGCAGTTCTTC
TRBD1,TRBJ1-5,few,TRBV28,CASSTSGTGLQPQHF,TGTGCCAGCAGTACCTCAGGGACAGGTCTTCAGCCCCAGCATTTT
TRBD1,TRBJ1-5,NA,TRBV18,CASSPDRADNQPQHF,TGTGCCAGCTCACCGGACAGGGCAGACAATCAGCCCCAGCATTTT
NA,TRBJ2-2,NA,TRBV28,CATLQGGGTGELFF,TGTGCCACCCTACAGGGCGGTGGCACCGGGGAGCTGTTTTTT
TRBD2,TRBJ2-7,NA,TRBV13,CASSSLAGRDYEQYF,TGTGCCAGCAGTTCGCTAGCGGGCCGGGACTACGAGCAGTACTTC
TRBD1,TRBJ2-7,NA,TRBV5-1,CASSPGDTGGGMYEQYF,TGCGCCAGCAGCCCGGGGGACACAGGGGGCGGTATGTACGAGCAGTACTTC
NA,TRBJ2-1,NA,TRBV5-6,CASSFRGSSYNEQFF,TGTGCCAGCAGCTTCAGGGGATCCAGCTACAATGAGCAGTTCTTC
TRBD2,TRBJ2-3,NA,TRBV10-3,CAISLLAGPTDTQYF,TGTGCCATCAGCCTACTAGCGGGGCCCACAGATACGCAGTATTTT
NA,TRBJ2-1,NA,TRBV28,CASSLSASVYNEQFF,TGTGCCAGCAGTTTATCGGCTAGCGTATACAATGAGCAGTTCTTC
NA,TRBJ1-3,NA,TRBV28,CASRNGVRGTIYF,TGTGCCAGCCGGAATGGCGTCCGGGGCACCATATATTTT
NA,TRBJ1-2,NA,TRBV19,CASSIQANLGYTF,TGTGCCAGTAGTATCCAGGCCAATCTAGGCTACACCTTC
NA,TRBJ1-5,NA,TRBV18,CASSPQGNQPQHF,TGTGCCAGCTCACCACAGGGGAACCAGCCCCAGCATTTT
TRBD2,TRBJ2-7,NA,TRBV5-4,CASSFQTSGPYEQYF,TGTGCCAGCAGCTTCCAGACTAGCGGCCCCTACGAGCAGTACTTC
NA,TRBJ2-1,NA,TRBV10-1,CASPHPEGGSSYNEQFF,TGCGCCAGCCCTCACCCGGAAGGGGGTAGCTCCTACAATGAGCAGTTCTTC
NA,TRBJ2-1,NA,TRBV7-9,CASSSTSSYNEQFF,TGTGCCAGCAGCTCAACCAGCTCCTACAATGAGCAGTTCTTC
NA,TRBJ1-2,NA,TRBV28,CASSFGGDYGYTF,TGTGCCAGCAGTTTCGGAGGGGACTATGGCTACACCTTC
TRBD1,TRBJ2-6,NA,TRBV30,CAWSRDSESSGANVLTF,TGTGCCTGGAGTAGGGACAGCGAAAGCTCTGGGGCCAACGTCCTGACTTTC
TRBD1,TRBJ2-7,few,TRBV10-2,CASRTGSFYEQYF,TGCGCCAGCAGGACAGGGTCTTTCTACGAGCAGTACTTC
NA,TRBJ2-1,NA,TRBV28,CASSSPAGEDYNEQFF,TGTGCCAGCAGTTCTCCAGCGGGCGAGGACTACAATGAGCAGTTCTTC
NA,TRBJ2-1,NA,TRBV6-4,CASSDSVLDPKMNEQFF,TGTGCCAGCAGTGACTCGGTACTAGACCCTAAGATGAATGAGCAGTTCTTC
TRBD1,TRBJ2-2,once,TRBV7-9,CATAGPVGTGSIGELFF,TGTGCCACAGCAGGCCCGGTTGGGACAGGGTCAATCGGGGAGCTGTTTTTT
NA,TRBJ2-5,NA,TRBV7-8,CASSSLEQGEGETQYF,TGTGCCAGCAGCTCTCTCGAACAGGGAGAAGGAGAGACCCAGTACTTC
NA,TRBJ1-4,NA,TRBV28,CASSLQDEKLFF,TGTGCCAGCAGTCTCCAGGATGAAAAACTGTTTTTT
NA,TRBJ2-7,NA,TRBV5-1,CASSLSGPSEQYF,TGCGCCAGCAGCTTATCAGGGCCCAGCGAGCAGTACTTC
TRBD1,TRBJ1-4,NA,TRBV9,CASSVTIQGGNEKLFF,TGTGCCAGCAGCGTAACCATTCAGGGGGGTAATGAAAAACTGTTTTTT
TRBD1,TRBJ1-1,NA,TRBV7-2,CASSLAWTGRSEAFF,TGTGCCAGCAGCTTAGCGTGGACAGGGAGAAGTGAAGCTTTCTTT
NA,TRBJ2-3,NA,TRBV9,CASSDRGASTDTQYF,TGTGCCAGCAGCGATCGGGGGGCTTCGACAGATACGCAGTATTTT